A selection of T cell receptor beta chains follows, all from one sample in a study of blood T cell repertoires in COVID-19. Clones were read by immunoSEQ multiplex PCR, and TCRdb kept only the in-frame ones, dropping some. The sample lists 240,000 or so clones; 88% were seen once. The sequenced material came from peripheral blood. All receptors derive from a woman between 40 and 50 years old who had recovered from COVID-19. CDR3s include the opening cysteine and the closing phenylalanine or tryptophan. A D gene is named only where the DNA matches it firmly. Clone size is not always given. Where it is, it says once, few, many or a class for expanded clones.

size | J | D | V | CDR3 | DNA
- | TRBJ1-4 | - | TRBV28 | CASSLEAPEKLFF | TGTGCCAGCAGTTTAGAGGCCCCTGAAAAACTGTTTTTT
- | TRBJ2-1 | - | TRBV7-2 | CASSLAVGRGYNEQFF | TGTGCCAGCAGCTTAGCGGTGGGCCGGGGCTACAATGAGCAGTTCTTC
- | TRBJ1-2 | TRBD1 | TRBV29-1 | CSVVGQGAGGYTF | TGCAGCGTTGTAGGGCAGGGGGCGGGTGGCTACACCTTC
- | TRBJ2-7 | - | TRBV5-4 | CASSLVGEPSYEQYF | TGTGCCAGCAGCTTGGTCGGGGAGCCCTCCTACGAGCAGTACTTC
- | TRBJ2-1 | - | TRBV7-2 | CASSLGGWNEQFF | TGTGCCAGCAGCTTAGGGGGCTGGAATGAGCAGTTCTTC
- | TRBJ2-1 | - | TRBV7-2 | CASSLRGSYNEQFF | TGTGCCAGCAGCCTCCGGGGCTCCTACAATGAGCAGTTCTTC
few | TRBJ1-6 | TRBD1 | TRBV19 | CASSTQGAYSPLHF | TGTGCCAGTAGTACCCAGGGGGCGTATTCACCCCTCCACTTT
- | TRBJ2-2 | - | TRBV7-9 | CASSLGLGLGGELFF | TGTGCCAGCAGCTTAGGTCTTGGCCTTGGCGGGGAGCTGTTTTTT
- | TRBJ2-1 | TRBD1 | TRBV7-8 | CASSLGVTGAEQFF | TGTGCCAGCAGCTTAGGAGTGACAGGGGCCGAGCAGTTCTTC
- | TRBJ1-2 | - | TRBV4-1 | CASSQEGSGVRIYGYTF | TGCGCCAGCAGCCAAGAGGGGTCGGGGGTCCGCATCTATGGCTACACCTTC
- | TRBJ1-1 | TRBD1 | TRBV5-1 | CASSPQRGTGGLGRNTEAFF | TGCGCCAGCAGCCCGCAACGAGGGACAGGGGGACTTGGAAGGAACACTGAAGCTTTCTTT
- | TRBJ1-5 | - | TRBV7-9 | CASSPAGGGQPQHF | TGTGCCAGCAGCCCCGCGGGGGGCGGTCAGCCCCAGCATTTT
- | TRBJ2-7 | TRBD2 | TRBV7-2 | CASSLGWGLAGYEQYF | TGTGCCAGCAGCTTAGGGTGGGGGCTAGCGGGCTACGAGCAGTACTTC
- | TRBJ1-5 | TRBD1 | TRBV6-6 | CASSYRDREHF | TGTGCCAGCAGTTATCGGGACAGGGAGCATTTT
- | TRBJ2-7 | - | TRBV12-3/TRBV12-4 | CASSLESSYEQYF | TGTGCCAGCAGTTTAGAGAGCTCCTACGAGCAGTACTTC
- | TRBJ2-7 | - | TRBV18 | CASSPPAGAHSYEQYF | TGTGCCAGCTCACCACCGGCAGGGGCCCACTCCTACGAGCAGTACTTC
few | TRBJ2-2 | - | TRBV9 | CASSPAGGELFF | TGTGCCAGCAGCCCCGCCGGCGGGGAGCTGTTTTTT
- | TRBJ1-3 | - | TRBV29-1 | CSVQGGSGNTIYF | TGCAGCGTCCAAGGGGGATCTGGAAACACCATATATTTT
- | TRBJ2-2 | - | TRBV2 | CASSEPPLGLTGELFF | TGTGCCAGCAGTGAGCCCCCCCTGGGCCTCACCGGGGAGCTGTTTTTT
- | TRBJ1-1 | TRBD1 | TRBV6-2/TRBV6-3 | CASSFSTGGAEAFF | TGTGCCAGCAGTTTCTCGACAGGGGGTGCTGAAGCTTTCTTT
once | TRBJ2-3 | - | TRBV20-1 | CSAPRDTQYF | TGCAGTGCTCCCAGGGATACGCAGTATTTT
- | TRBJ1-4 | - | TRBV28 | CASGPPRREKLFF | TGTGCCAGCGGCCCCCCCCGGAGGGAAAAACTGTTTTTT
- | TRBJ1-5 | - | TRBV2 | CASRGPRGSSNQPQHF | TGTGCCAGCAGGGGCCCTCGGGGGAGTAGCAATCAGCCCCAGCATTTT
- | TRBJ2-7 | - | TRBV7-2 | CASSLASGESYEQYF | TGTGCCAGCAGCTTAGCGAGTGGGGAGTCCTACGAGCAGTACTTC
- | TRBJ1-3 | - | TRBV30 | CAWSGVGDTIYF | TGTGCCTGGAGTGGTGTCGGAGACACCATATATTTT
- | TRBJ2-3 | - | TRBV7-2 | CASSLVEGGTDTQYF | TGTGCCAGCAGCTTAGTGGAGGGTGGGACAGATACGCAGTATTTT
- | TRBJ1-4 | - | TRBV2 | CASINWGGPPEKLFF | TGTGCCAGCATCAACTGGGGGGGACCGCCGGAAAAACTGTTTTTT